This T cell receptor beta chain was documented in a study of T cell repertoires in cytomegalovirus infection. Study at large: Recently identified HLA-C-restricted CMV epitopes were used, and well-studied HLA-B-restricted CMV epitopes were used as well. Indications came from public TCR beta signatures; they pointed to CMV infection and to a matching HLA type. Whole-study results and caveats: Based on cumulative public TCR beta family frequency, carriers of CMV plus the relevant HLA were identified. HLA-C-restricted CMV-specific TCR beta clonotypes prevailed in the ex vivo response.

Using its own MiXCR run on the reads, TCRdb lists one record per CDR3 protein. In the table there are 40,000 to 55,000 distinct CDR3 sequences, about a fifth of which are singletons. Points on this clonotype: The antigen remains undetermined.

The V end was cut by 6 bases, the J end by 0 bases, with 12 bases between. Germline CDR1 is SNHLY and CDR2 is FYNNEI. This CDR3 is 15 amino acids long. The rearrangement uses TRBV2 and TRBJ1-5; D is unresolved. This TCR was recovered from a human donor in good health (CMV status not recorded). Some clones in this sample may be carry-over from other donors' samples. The starting material was CD8+ T cells from cultured PBMCs, obtained from culture after CMV antigen stimulation. CDR3: CASRGTVGSNQPQHF. The DNA for the CDR3 is TGTGCCAGCAGGGGCACCGTGGGTAGCAATCAGCCCCAGCATTTT.